This T cell receptor (beta chain) was observed in a study of CD8+ T cells in alopecia areata. Points from the study as a whole: While patients received tofacitinib, many expanded lesional clones remained present in scalp and blood. Uncertainty about whether baseline CD8+ expansion is linked to response remains, with one nonresponder.

The germline gives CDR1 MGHDK, CDR2 SYGVNS. J gave up 11 bases and V 2 bases, and 7 bases lay outside the gene matches. The CDR3 extends over 14 amino acids. Regarding this clone: The target antigen is unknown.

The sequencing template was cDNA reverse transcribed from extracted RNA. TCRdb keeps only in-frame clones here, not all; method: immunoSEQ multiplex PCR. This table holds some 210,000 clones, approximately 67% found once. The treatment: oral pan-JAK inhibitor, 5-10 mg twice daily. Samples from alopecia areata patients were lesional scalp punch biopsies and peripheral blood. The chain carries TRBV25-1 and TRBJ2-2; 8 nucleotides align to TRBD1. The specimen was CD4+ T cells sorted from blood, collected around week 42, from a patient treated with tofacitinib. The TCR sequence derives from a human donor with alopecia areata. The DNA of the CDR3 is TGTGCCAGCAGTGAACCCGGACAGGGTCGCGAGCTGTTTTTT. Translated, it gives CASSEPGQGRELFF.